The T cell receptor beta chain under discussion was sequenced for a study of T-cell reconstitution after alpha-beta-depleted transplantation in children. Study findings and constraints: In patients about two months after transplant, alpha-beta T cells reportedly arose from several hundred expanded graft clones. Surviving recipient cells, namely T cells and thymic progenitors, were the source of high day-60 TCRbeta diversity in some patients. Newly produced T cells mostly provided counts and TCRbeta diversity after one year, as hyperexpanded clones declined.

In its sample, this clonotype was seen many times. Its antigen is undetermined. For TCRbeta, the library was prepared with unique molecular identifiers. TCRdb re-called the PCR reads through MiXCR, storing one row per CDR3 protein. The repertoire holds around 300,000 distinct CDR3 sequences, with 11% as singletons. The sample consisted of peripheral blood, taken 180 days after TCRalphabeta/CD19-depleted stem cell transplant. This clonotype originated in a male patient under 10 years old who had a stem cell transplant for chronic granulomatous disease, so the T cells may come from the graft donor.

Here the CDR3 DNA reads TGTGCCAGCAGCTTAATTTCGTCGGGAGGGAATGAGCAGTTCTTC. Its translation is CASSLISSGGNEQFF. The rearrangement joins TRBV7-9 to TRBJ2-1; 8 positions match TRBD2. The CDR3 loop spans 15 amino acids. The germline V gene encodes CDR1 SEHNR and CDR2 FQNEAQ (reference sequence). Losses at the gene ends were 2 bases for V and 7 bases for J; bases not matched to a gene: 7.